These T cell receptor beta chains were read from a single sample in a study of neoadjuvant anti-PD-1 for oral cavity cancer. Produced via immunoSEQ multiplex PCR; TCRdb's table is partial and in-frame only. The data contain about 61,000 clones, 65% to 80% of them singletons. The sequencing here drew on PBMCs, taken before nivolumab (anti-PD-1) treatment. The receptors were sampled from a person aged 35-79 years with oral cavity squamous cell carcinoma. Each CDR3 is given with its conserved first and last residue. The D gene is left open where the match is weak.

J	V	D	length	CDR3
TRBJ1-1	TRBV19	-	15	CASRTGVMMNTEAFF
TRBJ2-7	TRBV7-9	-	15	CASSLAEGVTYEQYF
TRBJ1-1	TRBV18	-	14	CASSPNVMNTEAFF
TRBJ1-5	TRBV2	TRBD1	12	CASSGEGAGGHF
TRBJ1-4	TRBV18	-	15	CASSPRPGPNEKLFF
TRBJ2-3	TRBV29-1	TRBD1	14	CSVGTGAFTDTQYF
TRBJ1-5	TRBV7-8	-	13	CASSLGGEQPQHF
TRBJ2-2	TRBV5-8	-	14	CASSLTWTTQVLFF
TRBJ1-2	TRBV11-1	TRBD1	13	CASGPTGASGYTF
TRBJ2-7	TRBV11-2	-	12	CASSLGPDEQYF
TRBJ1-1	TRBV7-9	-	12	CASSFTNTEAFF
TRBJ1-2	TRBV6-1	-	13	CASSEEQGDGYTF
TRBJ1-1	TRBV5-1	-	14	CASSLVGENTEAFF
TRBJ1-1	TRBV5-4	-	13	CASSLGSQGGAFF
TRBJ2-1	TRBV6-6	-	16	CASSYSASGYYNEQFF
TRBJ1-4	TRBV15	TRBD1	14	CATDWTGGDEKLFF
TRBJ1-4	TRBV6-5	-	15	CASSPRRVANEKLFF
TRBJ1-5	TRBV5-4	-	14	CASSLAGEGQPQHF
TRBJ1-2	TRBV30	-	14	CAWGLNQNSQGYTF
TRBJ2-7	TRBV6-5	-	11	CASSRGSEQYF
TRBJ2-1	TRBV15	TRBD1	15	CATSTRTGRSLEQFF
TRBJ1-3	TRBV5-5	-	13	CASSKVLGNTIYF
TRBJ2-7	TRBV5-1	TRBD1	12	CASGQEFYEQYF
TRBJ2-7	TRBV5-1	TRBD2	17	CASSLEPSGGYSYEQYF
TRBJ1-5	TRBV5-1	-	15	CASSLTAGGNQPQHF
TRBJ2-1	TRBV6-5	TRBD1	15	CASSRQGRSYNEQFF
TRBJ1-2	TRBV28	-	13	CASSLSRLYGYTF
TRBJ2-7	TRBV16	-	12	CASSQRAYEQYF
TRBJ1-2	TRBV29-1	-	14	CSVEGVTLNYGYTF
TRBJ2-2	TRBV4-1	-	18	CASSQDIPQGTFTGELFF
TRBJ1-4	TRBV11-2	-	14	CASSFWRTNEKLFF
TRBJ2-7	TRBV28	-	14	CASGPQASSYEQYF
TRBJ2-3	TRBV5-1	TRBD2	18	CASSLMGTSGRGADTQYF
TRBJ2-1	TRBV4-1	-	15	CASSPLGRAYNEQFF
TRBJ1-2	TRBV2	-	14	CASSALGTVDGYTF
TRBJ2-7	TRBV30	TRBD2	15	CAWSGPEGGRYEQYF
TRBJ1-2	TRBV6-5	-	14	CASSPEQGTRGYTF
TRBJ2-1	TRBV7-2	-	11	CASTPRDEQFF
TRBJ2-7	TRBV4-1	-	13	CASSATTSNEQYF
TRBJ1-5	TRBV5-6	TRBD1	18	CASSLRYGQGTGYQPQHF
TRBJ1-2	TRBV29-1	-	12	CSVATGNYGYTF
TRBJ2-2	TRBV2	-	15	CASSEGQLGIGELFF
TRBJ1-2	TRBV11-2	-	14	CASSLGPGDYGYTF
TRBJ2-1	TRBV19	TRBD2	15	CASSLTSASRGEQFF
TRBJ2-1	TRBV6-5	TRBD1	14	CASREAGGWNEQFF
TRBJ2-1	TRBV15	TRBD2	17	CATSSYDLSGGGDEQFF
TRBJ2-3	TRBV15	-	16	CATSRGGFTSTDTQYF
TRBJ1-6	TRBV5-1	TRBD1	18	CASSHRQGASSITSPLHF
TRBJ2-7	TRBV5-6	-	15	CASSLGASASYEQYF
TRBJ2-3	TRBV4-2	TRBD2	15	CASSANGLGTDTQYF
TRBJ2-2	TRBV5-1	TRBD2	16	CASSLPGLANTGELFF
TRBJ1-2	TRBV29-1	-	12	CSVESTAPSHTF
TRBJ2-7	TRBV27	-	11	CASSSPYEQYF
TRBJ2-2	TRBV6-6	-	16	CASSSPRGRSTGELFF
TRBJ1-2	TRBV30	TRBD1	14	CAWNYRGRSYGYTF
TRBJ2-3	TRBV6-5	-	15	CASRETNRRTDTQYF
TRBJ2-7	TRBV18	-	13	CASSPPTGYEQYF